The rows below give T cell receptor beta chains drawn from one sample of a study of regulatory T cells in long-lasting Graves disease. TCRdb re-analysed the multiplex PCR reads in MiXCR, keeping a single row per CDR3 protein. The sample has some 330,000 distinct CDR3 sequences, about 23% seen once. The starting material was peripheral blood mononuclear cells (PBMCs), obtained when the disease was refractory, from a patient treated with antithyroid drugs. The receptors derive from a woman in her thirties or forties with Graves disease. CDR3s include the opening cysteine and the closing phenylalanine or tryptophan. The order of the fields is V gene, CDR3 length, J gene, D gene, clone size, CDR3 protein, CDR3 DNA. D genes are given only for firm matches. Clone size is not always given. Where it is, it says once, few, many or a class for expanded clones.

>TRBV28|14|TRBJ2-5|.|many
CASSLPTGQETQYF
TGTGCCAGCAGTTTACCGACGGGCCAAGAGACCCAGTACTTC
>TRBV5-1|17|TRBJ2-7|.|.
CASSLGAFQLGLYEQYF
TGCGCCAGCAGCTTGGGGGCGTTTCAACTTGGGCTCTACGAGCAGTACTTC
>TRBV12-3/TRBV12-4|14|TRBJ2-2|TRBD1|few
CASKRSGGTGELFF
TGTGCCAGCAAGCGGTCAGGGGGCACCGGGGAGCTGTTTTTT
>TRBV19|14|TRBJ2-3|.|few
CASSPNRDTDTQYF
TGTGCCAGTAGTCCAAACAGGGACACAGATACGCAGTATTTT
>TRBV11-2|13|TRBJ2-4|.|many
CASRRVAKNIQYF
TGTGCCAGCAGAAGGGTTGCCAAAAACATTCAGTACTTC
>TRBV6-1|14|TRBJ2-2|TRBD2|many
CASLLADLSGELFF
TGTGCCAGCCTACTAGCGGATTTGTCCGGGGAGCTGTTTTTT
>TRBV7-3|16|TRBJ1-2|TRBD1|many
CASSLTGLGGQGRTYF
TGTGCCAGCAGCTTAACTGGTCTTGGGGGACAGGGACGTACTTACTTC
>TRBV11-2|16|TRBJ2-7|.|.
CASSPDQGTGSYEQYF
TGTGCCAGCAGCCCTGATCAGGGTACGGGCTCCTACGAGCAGTACTTC
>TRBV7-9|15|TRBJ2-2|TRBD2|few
CASSTAGGITGELFF
TGTGCCAGCAGTACAGCGGGAGGAATTACCGGGGAGCTGTTTTTT
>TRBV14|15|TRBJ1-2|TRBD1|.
CASSQRQGLRYGYTF
TGTGCCAGCAGCCAACGACAGGGCTTGCGCTATGGCTACACCTTC
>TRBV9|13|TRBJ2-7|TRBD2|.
CASSSRGGREQYF
TGTGCCAGCAGCTCCCGGGGGGGCCGCGAGCAGTACTTC
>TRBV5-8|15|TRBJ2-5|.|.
CASSAGQVRRETQYF
TGTGCCAGCAGCGCGGGCCAAGTCCGTCGAGAGACCCAGTACTTC
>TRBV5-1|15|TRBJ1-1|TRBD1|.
CASRKDATGGTEAFF
TGCGCCAGCAGAAAGGACGCTACAGGGGGCACTGAAGCTTTCTTT
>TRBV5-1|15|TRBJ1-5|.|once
CASSPGAYSNQPQHF
TGCGCCAGCAGCCCGGGAGCTTATAGCAATCAGCCCCAGCATTTT
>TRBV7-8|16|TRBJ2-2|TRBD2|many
CASSLASGRVEGELFF
TGTGCCAGCAGCTTGGCTAGCGGGAGGGTCGAGGGGGAGCTGTTTTTT
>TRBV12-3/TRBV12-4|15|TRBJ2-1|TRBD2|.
CASSKEAGGYNEQFF
TGTGCCAGCAGCAAGGAAGCGGGAGGGTACAATGAGCAGTTCTTC
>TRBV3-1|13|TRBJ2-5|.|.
CASRAVGVETQYF
TGTGCCAGCCGAGCGGTGGGGGTCGAGACCCAGTACTTC
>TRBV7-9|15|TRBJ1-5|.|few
CASSSGGHSNQPQHF
TGTGCCAGCAGCTCGGGGGGGCATAGCAATCAGCCCCAGCATTTT
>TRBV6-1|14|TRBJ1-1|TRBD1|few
CASRVDRAGTEAFF
TGTGCCAGCAGGGTAGACAGGGCGGGCACTGAAGCTTTCTTT
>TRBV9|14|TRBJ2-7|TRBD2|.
CASSTGDYAYEQYF
TGTGCCAGCAGCACCGGGGACTACGCCTACGAGCAGTACTTC
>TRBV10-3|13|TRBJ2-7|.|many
CAISEPDRNEQYF
TGTGCCATCAGTGAGCCCGACAGGAACGAGCAGTACTTC
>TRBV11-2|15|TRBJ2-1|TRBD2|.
CASSDGLAGDNEQFF
TGTGCCAGCAGCGATGGACTAGCGGGAGACAATGAGCAGTTCTTC
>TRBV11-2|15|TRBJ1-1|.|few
CASSLVAGPYTEAFF
TGTGCCAGCAGCTTAGTAGCAGGGCCCTACACTGAAGCTTTCTTT
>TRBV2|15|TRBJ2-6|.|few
CASRIGGSGANVLTF
TGTGCCAGTAGAATCGGGGGCTCTGGGGCCAACGTCCTGACTTTC
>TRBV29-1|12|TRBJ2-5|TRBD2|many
CSVREGKETQYF
TGCAGCGTGCGGGAGGGTAAAGAGACCCAGTACTTC
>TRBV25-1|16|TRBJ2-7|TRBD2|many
CASIRTGASGSSEQYF
TGTGCCAGCATCCGAACGGGAGCTAGCGGGAGTTCCGAGCAGTACTTC
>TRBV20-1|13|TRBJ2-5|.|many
CSAVQGLGETQYF
TGCAGTGCCGTACAGGGTCTTGGAGAGACCCAGTACTTC
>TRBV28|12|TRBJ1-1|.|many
CASTPSGREAFF
TGTGCCAGCACTCCTTCGGGAAGGGAAGCTTTCTTT
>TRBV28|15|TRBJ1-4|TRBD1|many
CASSSQGAVREKLFF
TGTGCCAGCAGTTCCCAGGGGGCTGTCCGGGAAAAACTGTTTTTT
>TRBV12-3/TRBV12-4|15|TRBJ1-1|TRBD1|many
CASSLFQGGGTEAFF
TGTGCCAGCAGTTTGTTTCAGGGGGGAGGCACTGAAGCTTTCTTT
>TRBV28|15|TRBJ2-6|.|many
CASMDRTSGANVLTF
TGTGCCAGCATGGACCGGACCTCTGGGGCCAACGTCCTGACTTTC
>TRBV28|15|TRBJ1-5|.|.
CASSLEGPTVPPQHF
TGTGCCAGCAGTTTAGAAGGGCCCACGGTCCCGCCCCAGCATTTT
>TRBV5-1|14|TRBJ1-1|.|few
CASSVDRFGNRAFF
TGCGCCAGCAGCGTAGACAGGTTCGGGAATCGAGCTTTCTTT